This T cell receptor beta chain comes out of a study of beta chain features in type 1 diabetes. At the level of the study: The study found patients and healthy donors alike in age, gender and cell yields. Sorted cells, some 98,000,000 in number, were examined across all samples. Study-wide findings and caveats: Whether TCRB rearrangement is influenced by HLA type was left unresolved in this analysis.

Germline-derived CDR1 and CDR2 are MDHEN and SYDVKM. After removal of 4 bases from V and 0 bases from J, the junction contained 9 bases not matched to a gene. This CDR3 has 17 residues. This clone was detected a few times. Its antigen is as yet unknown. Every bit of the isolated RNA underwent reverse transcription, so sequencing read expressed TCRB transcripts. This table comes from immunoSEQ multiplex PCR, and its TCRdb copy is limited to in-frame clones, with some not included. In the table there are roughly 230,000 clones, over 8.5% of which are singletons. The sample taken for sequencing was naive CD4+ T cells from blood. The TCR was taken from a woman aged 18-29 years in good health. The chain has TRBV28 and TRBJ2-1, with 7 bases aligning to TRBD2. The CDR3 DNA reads TGTGCCAGCAGTTGGGCTAGCGGAAGGAGCTCCTACAATGAGCAGTTCTTC. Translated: CASSWASGRSSYNEQFF.